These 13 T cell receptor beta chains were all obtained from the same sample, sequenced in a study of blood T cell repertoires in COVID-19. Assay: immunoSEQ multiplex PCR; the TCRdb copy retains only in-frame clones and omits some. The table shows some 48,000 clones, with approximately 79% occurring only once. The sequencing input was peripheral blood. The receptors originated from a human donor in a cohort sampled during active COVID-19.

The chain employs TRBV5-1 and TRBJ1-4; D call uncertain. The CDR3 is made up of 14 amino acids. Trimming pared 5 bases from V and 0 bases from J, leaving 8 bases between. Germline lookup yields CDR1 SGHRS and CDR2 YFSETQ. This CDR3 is CASSTPTTNEKLFF. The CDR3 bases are TGCGCCAGCAGTACACCGACAACTAATGAAAAACTGTTTTTT.

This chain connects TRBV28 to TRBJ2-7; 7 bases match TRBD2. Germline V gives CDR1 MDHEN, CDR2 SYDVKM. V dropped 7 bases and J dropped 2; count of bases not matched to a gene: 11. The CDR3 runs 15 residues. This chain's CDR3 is CASKPSGGSAYEQYV. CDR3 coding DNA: TGTGCCAGCAAACCTTCGGGGGGATCAGCCTACGAGCAGTACGTC.

This CDR3 is CASSYGRGGGNEQFF. CDR3 DNA: TGCGCCAGCAGCTATGGACGGGGCGGGGGGAATGAGCAGTTCTTC. The V gene is TRBV4-3, the J gene TRBJ2-1; 8 nucleotides match TRBD2. V lost 5 bases and J lost 7; bases outside the gene matches: 10. The CDR3 runs to 15 residues. CDR1 is LGHNA and CDR2 is YSLEER in the germline V gene.

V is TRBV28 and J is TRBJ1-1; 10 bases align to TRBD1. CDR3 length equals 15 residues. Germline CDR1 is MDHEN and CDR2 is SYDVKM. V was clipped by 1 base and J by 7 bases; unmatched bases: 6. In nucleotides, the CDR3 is TGTGCCAGCAGTTTATCCGGACAGGGGGTTGATGAAGCTTTCTTT. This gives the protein CASSLSGQGVDEAFF.

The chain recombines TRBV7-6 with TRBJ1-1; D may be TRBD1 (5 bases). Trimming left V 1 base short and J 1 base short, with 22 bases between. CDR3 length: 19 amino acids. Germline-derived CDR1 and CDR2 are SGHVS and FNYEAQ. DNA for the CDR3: TGTGCCAGCAGCTTAGACTCGAAGCCCATGACAGAAGAGAACACTGAAGCTTTCTTT. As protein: CASSLDSKPMTEENTEAFF.

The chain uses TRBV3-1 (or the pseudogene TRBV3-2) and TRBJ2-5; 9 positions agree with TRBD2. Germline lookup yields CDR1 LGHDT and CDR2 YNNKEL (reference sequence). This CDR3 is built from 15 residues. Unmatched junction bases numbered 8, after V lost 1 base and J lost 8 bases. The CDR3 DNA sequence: TGTGCCAGCAGCCAAGGTAGCGGGGGTGCGGTTACCCAGTACTTC. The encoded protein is CASSQGSGGAVTQYF.

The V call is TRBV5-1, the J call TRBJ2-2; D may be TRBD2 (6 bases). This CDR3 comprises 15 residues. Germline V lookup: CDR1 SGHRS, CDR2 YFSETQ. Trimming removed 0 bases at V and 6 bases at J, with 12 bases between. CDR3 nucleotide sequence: TGCGCCAGCAGCTTGGTTAGCGGCAAGTCCGGGGAGCTGTTTTTT. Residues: CASSLVSGKSGELFF.

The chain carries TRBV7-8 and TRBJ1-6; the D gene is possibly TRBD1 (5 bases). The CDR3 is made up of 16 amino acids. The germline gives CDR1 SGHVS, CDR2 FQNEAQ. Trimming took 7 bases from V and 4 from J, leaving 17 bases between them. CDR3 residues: CASTYSLGGYNSPLHF. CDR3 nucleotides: TGTGCCAGCACCTATTCCCTGGGGGGTTATAATTCACCCCTCCACTTT.

CDR3 in DNA: TGTGCCAGCAGTGAAGACGGGACAGCGTGGGGCTACACCTTC. It translates to CASSEDGTAWGYTF. This chain uses TRBV6-1 with TRBJ1-2; 7 nucleotides agree with TRBD1. Per germline, CDR1 MNHNS and CDR2 SASEGT. V lost 1 base to trimming and J lost 8 bases; unmatched junction nucleotides: 7. The CDR3 has 14 amino acids.

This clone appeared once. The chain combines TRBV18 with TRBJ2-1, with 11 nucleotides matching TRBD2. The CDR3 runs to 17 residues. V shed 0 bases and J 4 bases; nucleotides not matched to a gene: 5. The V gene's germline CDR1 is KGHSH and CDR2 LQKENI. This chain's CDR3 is CASSPPSLAGGYNEQFF. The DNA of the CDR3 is TGTGCCAGCTCACCACCGAGTCTAGCGGGGGGATACAATGAGCAGTTCTTC.

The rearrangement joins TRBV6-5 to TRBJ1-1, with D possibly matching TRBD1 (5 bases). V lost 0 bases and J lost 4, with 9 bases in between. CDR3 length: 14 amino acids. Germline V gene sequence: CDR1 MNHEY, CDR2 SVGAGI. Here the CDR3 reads CASSYSGRGTEAFF. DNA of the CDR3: TGTGCCAGCAGTTACTCGGGGAGGGGCACTGAAGCTTTCTTT.

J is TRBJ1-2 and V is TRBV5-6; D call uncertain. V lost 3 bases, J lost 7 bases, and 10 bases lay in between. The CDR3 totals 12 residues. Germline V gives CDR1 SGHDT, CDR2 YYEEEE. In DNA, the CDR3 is TGTGCCAGCAGCTCGCGGGTGGTTGGCTACACCTTC. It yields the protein CASSSRVVGYTF.

The chain's CDR3 is CASSLQNYGYTF. CDR3 DNA sequence: TGTGCCAGCAGTTTACAGAACTATGGCTACACCTTC. This sequence joins TRBV12-3 or TRBV12-4 and TRBJ1-2; D unresolved. The CDR3 is made up of 12 amino acids. V was shortened by 2 bases and J by 2 bases, with 3 bases between the two germline ends.